The clone carrying this TCR beta chain was observed a few times. Its cognate antigen is unknown. The sample comes from a study of blood T cells in healthy people across ages. Study-wide points: Whereas aged donors had fewer naive CD4+ cells, long-lived donors had more of them and higher diversity.

V was clipped by 6 bases and J by 6 bases, with 15 bases between them. CDR3 length: 12 amino acids. Germline CDR1 DFQATT, CDR2 SNEGSKA (reference sequence). For the second PCR, which ran for roughly 6 to 12 cycles, a sample-barcoded 5' primer and a J-beta primer mix were used. MiXCR, run by TCRdb on the 5' RACE reads, gives a single entry per CDR3 protein. The sample lists over 1,300,000 distinct CDR3 sequences, almost 60% occurring once. Every sample yielded at least 6.5 million isolated PBMCs. Sequencing input: blood. The chain is built from TRBV20-1 and TRBJ2-7; D perhaps matches TRBD2 (5 bases). The sequence was collected from a young man in good health. CDR3 nucleotides: TGCAGTGCGGGCGGGTTCCAGTTCGAGCAGTACTTC. It encodes CSAGGFQFEQYF.